This T cell receptor beta chain was obtained from a study of T cells after yellow fever vaccination. Study as a whole: Each low-cell-number fraction was prepared by means of SMART-Seq v4 Ultra Low Input.

Study conclusions and caveats: High-abundance clonotypes from the bulk population could contaminate FACS-sorted repertoires. Only a small proportion of the clonotypes turned up in both the CD4 and the CD8 compartments, likely arising from convergent recombination. The booster saw the reappearance of most primary-vaccination clones (around 96% CD4, 88% CD8).

Worth noting for this clonotype: Its cognate antigen is unknown.

TCRdb ran MiXCR on the 5' RACE reads and lists one entry per CDR3 protein. Found here are a few hundred thousand distinct CDR3 sequences, around 7% of them singletons; the top ten hold approximately 0.84%. The CDR3 has 16 amino acids. The ends lost 4 bases at V and 0 bases at J; junction bases unmatched: 5. Per germline, CDR1 SGHKS and CDR2 YYEKEE (reference sequence). The chain uses TRBV5-5 and TRBJ1-4; TRBD1 matches at 8 bases. This specimen consisted of CD4+ T cells sorted from PBMCs, obtained 15 days after the yellow fever booster vaccination. The TCR originated in a man aged 30 to 45 who received the YFV17D yellow fever vaccine. CDR3 loop: CASSQTGQATNEKLFF. The CDR3 nucleotides are TGTGCCAGCAGCCAGACGGGACAGGCAACTAATGAAAAACTGTTTTTT.